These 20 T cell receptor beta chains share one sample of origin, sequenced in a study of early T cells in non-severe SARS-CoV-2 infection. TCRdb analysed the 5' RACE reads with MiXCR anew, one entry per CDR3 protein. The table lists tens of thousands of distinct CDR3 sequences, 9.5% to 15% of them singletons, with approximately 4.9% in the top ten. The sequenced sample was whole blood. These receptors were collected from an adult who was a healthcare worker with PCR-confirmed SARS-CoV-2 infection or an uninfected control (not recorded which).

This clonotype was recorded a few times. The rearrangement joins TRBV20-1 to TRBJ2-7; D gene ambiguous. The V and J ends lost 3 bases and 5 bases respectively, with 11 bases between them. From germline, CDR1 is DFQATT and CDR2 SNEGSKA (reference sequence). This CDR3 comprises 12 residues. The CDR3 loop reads CSASKGAHEQYF. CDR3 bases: TGCAGTGCTAGTAAAGGTGCCCACGAGCAGTACTTC.

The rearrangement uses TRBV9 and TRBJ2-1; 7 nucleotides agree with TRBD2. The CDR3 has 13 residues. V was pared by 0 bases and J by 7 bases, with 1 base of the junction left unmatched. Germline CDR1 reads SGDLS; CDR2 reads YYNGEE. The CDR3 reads CASSVAGGNEQFF. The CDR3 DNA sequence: TGTGCCAGCAGCGTAGCGGGAGGTAATGAGCAGTTCTTC.

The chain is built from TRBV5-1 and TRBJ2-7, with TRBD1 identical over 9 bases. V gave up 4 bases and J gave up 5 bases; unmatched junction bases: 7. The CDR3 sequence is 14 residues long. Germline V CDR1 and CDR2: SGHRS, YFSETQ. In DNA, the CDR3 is TGCGCCAGCAGCAAGCCACAGGGGGCGGACGAGCAGTACTTC. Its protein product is CASSKPQGADEQYF.

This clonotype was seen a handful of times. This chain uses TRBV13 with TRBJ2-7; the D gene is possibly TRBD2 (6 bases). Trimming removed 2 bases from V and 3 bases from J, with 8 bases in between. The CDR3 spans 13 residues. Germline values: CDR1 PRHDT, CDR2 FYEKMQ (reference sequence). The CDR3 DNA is TGTGCCAGCAGCTTACGGGGGTACTACGAGCAGTACTTC. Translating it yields CASSLRGYYEQYF.

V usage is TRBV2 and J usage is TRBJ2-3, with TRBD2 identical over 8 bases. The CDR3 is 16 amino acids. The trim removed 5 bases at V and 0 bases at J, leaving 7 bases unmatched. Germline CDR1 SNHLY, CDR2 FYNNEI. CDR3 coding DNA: TGTGCCAGCAGTAGAAGACTAGCGATTAGCACAGATACGCAGTATTTT. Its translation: CASSRRLAISTDTQYF.

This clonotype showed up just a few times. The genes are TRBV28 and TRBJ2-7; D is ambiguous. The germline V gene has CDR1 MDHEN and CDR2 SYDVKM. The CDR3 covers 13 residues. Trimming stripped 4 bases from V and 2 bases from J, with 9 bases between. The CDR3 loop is CASSSPTPYEQYF. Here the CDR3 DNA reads TGTGCCAGCAGTTCCCCGACCCCCTACGAGCAGTACTTC.

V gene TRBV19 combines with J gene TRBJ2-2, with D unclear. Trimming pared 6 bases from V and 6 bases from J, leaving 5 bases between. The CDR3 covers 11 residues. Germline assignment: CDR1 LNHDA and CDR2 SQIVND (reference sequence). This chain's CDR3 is CASRTAGELFF. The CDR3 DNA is TGTGCCAGTAGAACGGCCGGGGAGCTGTTTTTT.

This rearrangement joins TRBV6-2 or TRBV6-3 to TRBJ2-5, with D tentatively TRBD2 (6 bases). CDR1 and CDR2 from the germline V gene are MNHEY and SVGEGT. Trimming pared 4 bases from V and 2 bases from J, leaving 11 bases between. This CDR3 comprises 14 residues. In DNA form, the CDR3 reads TGTGCCAGCAGTTCCGGCGGGGAACAAGAGACCCAGTACTTC. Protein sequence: CASSSGGEQETQYF.

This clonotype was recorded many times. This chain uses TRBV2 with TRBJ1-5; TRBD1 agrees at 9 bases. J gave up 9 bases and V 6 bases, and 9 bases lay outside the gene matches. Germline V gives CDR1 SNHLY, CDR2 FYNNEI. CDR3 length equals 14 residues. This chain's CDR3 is CASRAGTGYMPQHF. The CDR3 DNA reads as TGTGCCAGCAGGGCAGGGACAGGGTATATGCCCCAGCATTTT.

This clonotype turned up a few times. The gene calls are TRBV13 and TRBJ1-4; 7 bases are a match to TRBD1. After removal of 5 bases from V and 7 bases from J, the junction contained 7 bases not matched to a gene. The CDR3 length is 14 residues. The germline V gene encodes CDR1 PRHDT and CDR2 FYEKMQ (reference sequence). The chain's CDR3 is CASSERQGGEKLFF. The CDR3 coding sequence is TGTGCCAGCAGCGAACGACAGGGCGGTGAAAAACTGTTTTTT.

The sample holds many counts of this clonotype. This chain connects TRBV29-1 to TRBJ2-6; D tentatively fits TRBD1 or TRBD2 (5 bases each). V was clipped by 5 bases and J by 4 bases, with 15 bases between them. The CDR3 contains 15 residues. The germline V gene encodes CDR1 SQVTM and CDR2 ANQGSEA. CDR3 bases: TGCAGCGTTCGGGGCGGTGAGTTCGGGGCCAACGTCCTGACTTTC. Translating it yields CSVRGGEFGANVLTF. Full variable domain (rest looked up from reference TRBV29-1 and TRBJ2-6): SAVISQKPSRDICQRGTSLTIQCQVDSQVTMMFWYRQQPGQSLTLIATANQGSEATYESGFVIDKFPISRPNLTFSTLTVSNMSPEDSSIYLCSVRGGEFGANVLTFGAGSRLTVL.

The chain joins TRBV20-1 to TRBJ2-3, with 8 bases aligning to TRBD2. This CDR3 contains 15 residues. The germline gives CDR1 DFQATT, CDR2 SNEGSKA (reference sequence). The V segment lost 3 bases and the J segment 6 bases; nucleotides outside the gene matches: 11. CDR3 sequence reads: CSARGPAGVGDTQYF. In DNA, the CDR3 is TGCAGTGCTAGGGGTCCAGCGGGAGTAGGGGATACGCAGTATTTT.

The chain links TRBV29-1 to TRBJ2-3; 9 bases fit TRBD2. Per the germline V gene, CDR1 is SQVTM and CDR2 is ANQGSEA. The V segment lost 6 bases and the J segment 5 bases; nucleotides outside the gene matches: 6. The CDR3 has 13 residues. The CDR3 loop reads CSVPSSGGDTQYF. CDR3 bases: TGCAGCGTGCCTAGTAGCGGGGGAGATACGCAGTATTTT.

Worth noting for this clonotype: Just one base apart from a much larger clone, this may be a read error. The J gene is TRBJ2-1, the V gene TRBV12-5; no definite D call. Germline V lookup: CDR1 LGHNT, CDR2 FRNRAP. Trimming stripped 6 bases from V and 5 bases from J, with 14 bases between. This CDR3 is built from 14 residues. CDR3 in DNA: TGTGCTAGTGGAGAAGGCGTTACCAACAATGAGCAGTTCTTC. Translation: CASGEGVTNNEQFF.

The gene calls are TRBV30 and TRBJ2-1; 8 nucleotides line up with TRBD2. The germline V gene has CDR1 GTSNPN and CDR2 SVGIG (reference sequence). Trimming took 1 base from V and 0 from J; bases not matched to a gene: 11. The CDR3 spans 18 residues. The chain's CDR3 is CAWSADPLADYSYNEQFF. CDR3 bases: TGTGCCTGGAGTGCGGACCCACTAGCGGACTACTCCTACAATGAGCAGTTCTTC.

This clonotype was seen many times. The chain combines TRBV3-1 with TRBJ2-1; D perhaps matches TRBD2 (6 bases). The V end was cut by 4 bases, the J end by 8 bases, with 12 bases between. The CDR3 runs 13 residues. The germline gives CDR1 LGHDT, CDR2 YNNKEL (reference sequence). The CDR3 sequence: CASSPFGGDEQFF. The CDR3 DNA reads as TGTGCCAGCAGCCCGTTCGGCGGGGATGAGCAGTTCTTC.

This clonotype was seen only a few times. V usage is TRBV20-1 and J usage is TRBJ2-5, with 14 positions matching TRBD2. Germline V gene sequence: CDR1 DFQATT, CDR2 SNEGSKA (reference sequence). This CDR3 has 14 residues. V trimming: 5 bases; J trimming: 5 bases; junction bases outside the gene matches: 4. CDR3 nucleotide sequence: TGCAGTGCTGGTCGACTAGCGGGGGGGGAGACCCAGTACTTC. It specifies CSAGRLAGGETQYF.

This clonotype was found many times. CDR3 nucleotide sequence: TGTGCCAGCAGTCCCGACTCAATCGGGAAGGCCCAGTACTTC. Its translation is CASSPDSIGKAQYF. The chain links TRBV5-4 to TRBJ2-5; possible D gene TRBD2, 5 bases. Trimming left V 5 bases short and J 9 bases short, with 20 bases between. Germline CDR1 is SGHNT and CDR2 is YYREEE (reference sequence). The CDR3 runs to 14 residues.

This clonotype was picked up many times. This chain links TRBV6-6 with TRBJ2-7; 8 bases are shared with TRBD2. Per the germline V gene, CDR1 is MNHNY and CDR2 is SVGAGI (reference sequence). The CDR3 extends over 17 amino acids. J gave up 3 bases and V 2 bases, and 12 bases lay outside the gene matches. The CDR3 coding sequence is TGTGCCAGCAGTTACAACCGGGGGGGGCGTGCGTTCTACGAGCAGTACTTC. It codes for CASSYNRGGRAFYEQYF.

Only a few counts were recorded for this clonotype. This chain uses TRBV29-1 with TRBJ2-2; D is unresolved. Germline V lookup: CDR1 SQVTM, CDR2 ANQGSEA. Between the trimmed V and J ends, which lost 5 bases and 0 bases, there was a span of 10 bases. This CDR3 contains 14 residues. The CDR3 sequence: CSVQAAANTGELFF. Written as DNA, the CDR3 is TGCAGCGTTCAGGCCGCAGCGAACACCGGGGAGCTGTTTTTT.